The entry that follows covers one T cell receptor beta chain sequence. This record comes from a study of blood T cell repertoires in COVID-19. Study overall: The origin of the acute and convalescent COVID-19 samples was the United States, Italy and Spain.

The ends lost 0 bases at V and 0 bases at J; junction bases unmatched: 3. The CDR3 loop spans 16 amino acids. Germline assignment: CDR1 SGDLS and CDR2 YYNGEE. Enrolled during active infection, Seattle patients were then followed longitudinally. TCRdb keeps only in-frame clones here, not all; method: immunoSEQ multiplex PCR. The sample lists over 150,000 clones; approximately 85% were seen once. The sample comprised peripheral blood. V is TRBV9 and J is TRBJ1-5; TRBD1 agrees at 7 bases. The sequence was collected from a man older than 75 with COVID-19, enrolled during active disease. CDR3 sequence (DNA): TGTGCCAGCAGCGTAGGCGGGACAGATAGCAATCAGCCCCAGCATTTT. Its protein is CASSVGGTDSNQPQHF.